The next 2 T cell receptor beta chains were all read from a single sample in a study of graft-versus-host responses after intestinal transplantation (dated by TCRdb to the early 2020s). Explained via the paper, the time point label denotes: cells obtained before transplantation from donor or recipient. Their antigen targets remain unknown. Library prep was done by the immunoSEQ multiplex PCR assay. Imported from immuneACCESS, the table was reduced by TCRdb to in-frame sequences with V and J called. These copies leave out some clones; in studies compared against another copy, an unresolved V gene accounts for under half, and the cause of the remainder is not known. The sample table lists under 100,000 clones, roughly 80% of them with a count of one. The biggest ten clones account for 0.83% of the sample. The sequences come from unstimulated CD4+ T cells sorted from spleen or lymph node cells, collected before intestinal transplant. These receptors were collected from a human donor who received an intestinal transplant.

J is TRBJ2-2 and V is TRBV5-1; 8 bases align to TRBD2. The CDR3 loop spans 16 amino acids. CDR1 is SGHRS and CDR2 is YFSETQ in the germline V gene. After removal of 4 bases from V and 1 base from J, the junction contained 6 bases not matched to a gene. The CDR3 DNA is TGCGCCAGCAGCATCTCCGGGACTAGGAACACCGGGGAGCTGTTTTTT. Protein product: CASSISGTRNTGELFF.

The chain recombines TRBV5-1 with TRBJ2-3; 8 positions agree with TRBD1. CDR3 length: 16 residues. Germline V CDR1 and CDR2: SGHRS, YFSETQ. Unmatched junction bases numbered 6, after V lost 3 bases and J lost 0 bases. CDR3 sequence: CASSYSGQASTDTQYF. CDR3 in DNA: TGCGCCAGCAGCTATTCGGGACAGGCTAGCACAGATACGCAGTATTTT.